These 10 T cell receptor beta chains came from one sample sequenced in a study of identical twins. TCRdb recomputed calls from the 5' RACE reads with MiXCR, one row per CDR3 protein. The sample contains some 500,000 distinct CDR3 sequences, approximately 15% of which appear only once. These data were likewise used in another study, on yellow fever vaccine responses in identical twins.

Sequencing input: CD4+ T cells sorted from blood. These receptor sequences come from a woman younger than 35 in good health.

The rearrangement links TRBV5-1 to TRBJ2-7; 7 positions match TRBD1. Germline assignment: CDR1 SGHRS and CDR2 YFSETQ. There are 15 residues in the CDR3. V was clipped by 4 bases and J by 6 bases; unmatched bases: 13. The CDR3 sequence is CASSSDRVGVSEQYF. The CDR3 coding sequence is TGCGCCAGCAGCAGCGACAGGGTGGGCGTAAGCGAGCAGTACTTC.

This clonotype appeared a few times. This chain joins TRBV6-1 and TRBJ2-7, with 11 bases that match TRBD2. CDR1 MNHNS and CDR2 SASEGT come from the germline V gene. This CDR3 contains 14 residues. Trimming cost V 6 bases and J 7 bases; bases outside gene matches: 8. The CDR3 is CASRIAGGDQEQYF. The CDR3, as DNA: TGTGCCAGCAGAATAGCGGGAGGGGATCAGGAGCAGTACTTC.

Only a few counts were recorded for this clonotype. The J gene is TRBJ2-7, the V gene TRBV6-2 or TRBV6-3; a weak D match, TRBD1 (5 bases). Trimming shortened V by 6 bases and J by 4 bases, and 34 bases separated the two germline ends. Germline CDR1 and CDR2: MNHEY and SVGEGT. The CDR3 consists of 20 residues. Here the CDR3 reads CASSLPTPYPRQLQSYEQYF. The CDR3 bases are TGTGCCAGCAGCCTTCCCACTCCTTATCCGAGACAGCTCCAATCATACGAGCAGTACTTC.

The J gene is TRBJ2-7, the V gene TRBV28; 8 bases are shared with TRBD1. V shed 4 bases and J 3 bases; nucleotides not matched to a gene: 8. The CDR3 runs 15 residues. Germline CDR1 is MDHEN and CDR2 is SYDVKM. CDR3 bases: TGTGCCAGCAGTTCATCAGGGGGCGTCCGCTACGAGCAGTACTTC. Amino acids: CASSSSGGVRYEQYF.

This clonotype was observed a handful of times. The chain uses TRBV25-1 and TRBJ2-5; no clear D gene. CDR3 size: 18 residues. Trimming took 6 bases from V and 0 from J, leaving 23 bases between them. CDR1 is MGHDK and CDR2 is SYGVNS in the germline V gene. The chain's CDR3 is CASSAVRLVRPYQETQYF. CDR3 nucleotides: TGTGCCAGCAGCGCCGTTCGGTTAGTCAGACCTTACCAAGAGACCCAGTACTTC. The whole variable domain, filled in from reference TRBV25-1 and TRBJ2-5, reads EADIYQTPRYLVIGTGKKITLECSQTMGHDKMYWYQQDPGMELHLIHYSYGVNSTEKGDLSSESTVSRIRTEHFPLTLESARPSHTSQYLCASSAVRLVRPYQETQYFGPGTRLLVL.

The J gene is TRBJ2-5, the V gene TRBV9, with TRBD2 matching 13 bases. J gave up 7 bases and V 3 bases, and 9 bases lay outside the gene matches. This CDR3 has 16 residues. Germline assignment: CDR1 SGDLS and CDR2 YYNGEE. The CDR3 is CASSAGLAGTGGTQYF. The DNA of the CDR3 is TGTGCCAGCAGCGCGGGACTAGCGGGGACCGGAGGGACCCAGTACTTC. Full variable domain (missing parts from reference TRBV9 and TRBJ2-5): DSGVTQTPKHLITATGQRVTLRCSPRSGDLSVYWYQQSLDQGLQFLIQYYNGEERAKGNILERFSAQQFPDLHSELNLSSLELGDSALYFCASSAGLAGTGGTQYFGPGTRLLVL.

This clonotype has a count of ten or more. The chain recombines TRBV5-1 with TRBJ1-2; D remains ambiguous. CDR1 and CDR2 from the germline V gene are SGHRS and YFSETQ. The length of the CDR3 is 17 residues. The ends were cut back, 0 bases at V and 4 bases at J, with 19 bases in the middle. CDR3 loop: CASSLVAAKNSFYGYTF. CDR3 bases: TGCGCCAGCAGCTTGGTTGCAGCTAAGAATAGCTTCTATGGCTACACCTTC.

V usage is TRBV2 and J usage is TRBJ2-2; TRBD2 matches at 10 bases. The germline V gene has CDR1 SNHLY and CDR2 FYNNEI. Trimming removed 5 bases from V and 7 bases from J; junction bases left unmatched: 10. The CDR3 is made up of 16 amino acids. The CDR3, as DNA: TGTGCCAGCAGTACCGCCGGGTCTAGCGGGAGCGGGGAGCTGTTTTTT. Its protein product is CASSTAGSSGSGELFF.

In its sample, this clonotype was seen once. In DNA, the CDR3 is TGCAGTGCTAGTCGGGAATTAGATACGCAGTATTTT. Translated, it gives CSASRELDTQYF. V usage is TRBV20-1 and J usage is TRBJ2-3, with a possible D match to TRBD2 (5 bases). V was cut by 3 bases and J by 5 bases, with 9 bases left in between. CDR1 and CDR2 from the germline V gene are DFQATT and SNEGSKA (reference sequence). The CDR3 is 12 amino acids.

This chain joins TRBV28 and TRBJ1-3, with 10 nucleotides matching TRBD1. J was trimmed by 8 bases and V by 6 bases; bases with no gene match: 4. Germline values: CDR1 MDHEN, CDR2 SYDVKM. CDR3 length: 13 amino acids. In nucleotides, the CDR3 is TGTGCCAGCAGAGGGACAGGGGAGGACACCATATATTTT. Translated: CASRGTGEDTIYF. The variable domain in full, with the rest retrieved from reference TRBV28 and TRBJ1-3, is DVKVTQSSRYLVKRTGEKVFLECVQDMDHENMFWYRQDPGLGLRLIYFSYDVKMKEKGDIPEGYSVSREKKERFSLILESASTNQTSMYLCASRGTGEDTIYFGEGSWLTVV.